Each of the 31 T cell receptor beta chains below was sequenced from the same sample in a study of type 1 and type 2 diabetes patients. PCR was run on genomic DNA. The TCR beta CDR3 region was amplified using 30 forward and 13 reverse primers. TCRdb used MiXCR to reprocess the multiplex PCR reads, holding one entry per CDR3 protein. The sample has fewer than 300,000 distinct CDR3 sequences, 40% to 50% seen once; the top ten hold approximately 14%. The sample was peripheral blood mononuclear cells (PBMCs). The receptors were sampled from a man younger than 35 with type 2 diabetes.

The V call is TRBV24-1, the J call TRBJ1-1; weak D call: TRBD1 (5 bases). V gave up 4 bases and J gave up 4 bases, with 12 bases separating them. Germline loops: CDR1 KGHDR, CDR2 SFDVKD. The CDR3 is 14 residues long. This CDR3 is CATSEAGRGTEAFF. In DNA form, the CDR3 reads TGTGCCACCAGTGAGGCGGGACGGGGCACTGAAGCTTTCTTT.

CDR3 protein: CASSHLAGGPIDEQFF. In DNA form, the CDR3 reads TGTGCCAGCAGTCATCTAGCGGGGGGGCCTATCGATGAGCAGTTCTTC. The chain uses TRBV7-3 and TRBJ2-1; 12 bases agree with TRBD2. V dropped 6 bases and J dropped 8; count of bases not matched to a gene: 11. The CDR3 is made up of 16 amino acids. CDR1 is SGHTA and CDR2 is FQGTGA in the germline V gene.

In its sample, this clonotype was seen a few times. V is TRBV30 and J is TRBJ1-5; no reliable D call. Trimming left V 0 bases short and J 7 bases short, with 13 bases between. Germline V gives CDR1 GTSNPN, CDR2 SVGIG (reference sequence). This CDR3 has 14 residues. The CDR3 region is CAWSVLSVSQPQHF. The CDR3 bases are TGTGCCTGGAGTGTACTCAGCGTTTCGCAGCCCCAGCATTTT.

This chain uses TRBV7-2 with TRBJ1-1; 9 positions match TRBD1. The CDR3 loop spans 15 amino acids. V lost 6 bases and J lost 5; bases outside the gene matches: 10. CDR1 and CDR2 (germline): SGHTA, FQGNSA. CDR3 sequence (DNA): TGTGCCAGCAGATCCGGGACAGGGATAGTAACTGAAGCTTTCTTT. Protein sequence: CASRSGTGIVTEAFF.

This chain uses TRBV6-5 with TRBJ2-1; a possible D gene is TRBD1 (5 bases). The V end lost 4 bases, the J end lost 8 bases, and 21 bases lay between the germline ends. There are 16 residues in the CDR3. CDR1 MNHEY and CDR2 SVGAGI come from the germline V gene. CDR3 protein: CASSFKFQARADEQFF. CDR3 bases: TGTGCCAGCAGTTTCAAGTTCCAGGCCAGGGCGGATGAGCAGTTCTTC.

This clonotype occurred many times. V and J are TRBV19 and TRBJ1-2; perhaps TRBD1 as D (5 bases). Trimming stripped 6 bases from V and 7 bases from J, with 12 bases between. Germline V gene sequence: CDR1 LNHDA, CDR2 SQIVND (reference sequence). CDR3 length: 12 residues. DNA of the CDR3: TGTGCCAGTAGCCTCGGGGGTGGTGGCTACACCTTC. The encoded protein is CASSLGGGGYTF.

The J gene is TRBJ2-7, the V gene TRBV20-1; tentative D call: TRBD1 (5 bases). V lost 7 bases to trimming and J lost 2 bases, with 15 bases between them. Germline CDR1 and CDR2: DFQATT and SNEGSKA (reference sequence). The CDR3 has 13 residues. The CDR3 DNA is TGCAGTGGAGCCCAGGGATTTACCTACGAGCAGTACTTC. It encodes CSGAQGFTYEQYF.

The chain employs TRBV20-1 and TRBJ1-1; D is possibly TRBD1 (6 bases). V lost 6 bases and J lost 6, with 20 bases in between. Looked up from germline, CDR1 is DFQATT and CDR2 is SNEGSKA (reference sequence). The CDR3 contains 14 residues. CDR3 in amino acids: CSAPKDSGKAEAFF. For the CDR3, the DNA is TGCAGTGCACCAAAGGACAGCGGAAAAGCTGAAGCTTTCTTT.

The rearrangement joins TRBV10-2 to TRBJ2-2; D unclear. Germline CDR1 and CDR2: WSHSY and SAAADI. This CDR3 spans 14 amino acids. The V gene lost 10 bases and the J gene lost 4 bases, with 16 bases spanning the gap. CDR3 protein: CATSSASPTGELFF. CDR3 DNA sequence: TGCGCCACCAGCTCCGCGTCACCCACCGGGGAGCTGTTTTTT.

The chain couples TRBV5-1 to TRBJ2-1, with 8 bases that match TRBD2. CDR1 is SGHRS, CDR2 YFSETQ, per germline. The trim removed 0 bases at V and 4 bases at J, leaving 3 bases unmatched. The CDR3 extends over 15 amino acids. DNA for the CDR3: TGCGCCAGCAGCTTGGCGGGACTAGATTACAATGAGCAGTTCTTC. Its translation: CASSLAGLDYNEQFF. Full variable domain (outside the CDR3, taken from reference TRBV5-1 and TRBJ2-1): KAGVTQTPRYLIKTRGQQVTLSCSPISGHRSVSWYQQTPGQGLQFLFEYFSETQRNKGNFPGRFSGRQFSNSRSEMNVSTLELGDSALYLCASSLAGLDYNEQFFGPGTRLTVL.

The V and J genes are TRBV12-3 or TRBV12-4 and TRBJ2-7, with 7 positions matching TRBD1. The DNA end is more similar to TRBJ2-1, so the J call may be wrong. The CDR3 has 14 residues. The CDR3 nucleotides read TGTGCCAGCCACCGAGGGGGCGCGGAATACGAGCAGTTCTTC. It codes for CASHRGGAEYEQFF.

The V and J genes are TRBV6-5 and TRBJ2-7; 7 nucleotides align to TRBD1. The V and J ends lost 7 bases and 2 bases, in that order; junction bases with no gene match: 11. CDR1 is MNHEY, CDR2 SVGAGI, per germline. This CDR3 contains 15 residues. The CDR3 reads CASNSVRDSPYEQYF. DNA of the CDR3: TGTGCCAGCAACTCGGTCCGGGACAGTCCCTACGAGCAGTACTTC.

The chain recombines TRBV20-1 with TRBJ2-5; no firm D call. The J call may be faulty, since TRBJ2-1 better matches the DNA end. CDR3 length: 12 amino acids. Germline V gene sequence: CDR1 DFQATT, CDR2 SNEGSKA (reference sequence). CDR3 protein: CSARVRAREQFF. The CDR3 coding sequence is TGCAGTGCTAGAGTTAGGGCGCGGGAGCAGTTCTTC.

The chain employs TRBV20-1 and TRBJ2-2; a weak D match, TRBD1 (6 bases). The CDR3 length is 14 residues. Per the germline V gene, CDR1 is DFQATT and CDR2 is SNEGSKA (reference sequence). V dropped 2 bases and J dropped 2 bases, with 9 bases sitting between them. This chain's CDR3 is CSARRGTNTGELFF. CDR3 in DNA: TGCAGTGCTAGAAGGGGGACAAACACCGGGGAGCTGTTTTTT.

As to this clonotype: A read error may produce the germline difference seen at one junction end. For the CDR3, the DNA is TGTGCCACCAGCAGAGATCGGGCAGTACCTAACTATGGCTACACCTTC. Translating gives CATSRDRAVPNYGYTF. V gene TRBV7-8 combines with J gene TRBJ1-2; D is undetermined. This CDR3 is built from 16 residues. The V gene's germline CDR1 is SGHVS and CDR2 FQNEAQ.

This clonotype was seen more than once but under ten times. This chain uses TRBV6-5 with TRBJ2-3, with D hard to call. The CDR3 totals 12 residues. CDR1 MNHEY and CDR2 SVGAGI come from the germline V gene. The germline V and J ends were trimmed by 3 bases and 5 bases, with 6 bases remaining between them. As DNA, the CDR3 is TGTGCCAGCAGTTATGATGGAGATACGCAGTATTTT. It is translated as CASSYDGDTQYF.

The J gene is TRBJ1-2, the V gene TRBV4-2, with D hard to call. CDR1 LGHNA and CDR2 YNFKEQ come from the germline V gene. The CDR3 extends over 13 amino acids. Trimming shortened V by 1 base and J by 6 bases, and 9 bases separated the two germline ends. CDR3 sequence: CASSQGLRDGYTF. CDR3 coding DNA: TGTGCCAGCAGCCAAGGTCTTAGGGATGGCTACACCTTC.

This chain uses TRBV6-6 with TRBJ1-5; D is undetermined. CDR3 length equals 13 residues. CDR1 is MNHNY, CDR2 SVGAGI, per germline (reference sequence). Between the trimmed V and J ends, which lost 7 bases and 2 bases, there was a span of 9 bases. This CDR3 is CASTPNGNQPQHF. The DNA for the CDR3 is TGTGCCAGCACCCCCAACGGCAATCAGCCCCAGCATTTT.

V and J are TRBV9 and TRBJ2-3; 9 bases are a match to TRBD1. CDR1 is SGDLS, CDR2 YYNGEE, per germline. Losses at the gene ends were 3 bases for V and 0 bases for J; bases not matched to a gene: 5. CDR3 length: 16 residues. The CDR3 sequence is CASSAGDRASTDTQYF. CDR3 in DNA: TGTGCCAGCAGCGCTGGGGACAGGGCTAGCACAGATACGCAGTATTTT.

The chain is built from TRBV2 and TRBJ2-1, with 9 bases lining up with TRBD2. Germline-derived CDR1 and CDR2 are SNHLY and FYNNEI. V was pared by 6 bases and J by 10 bases, with 19 bases of the junction left unmatched. The CDR3 runs to 17 residues. The CDR3 DNA sequence: TGTGCCAGCAGCAGAGATCTGGCTAGCGGGATGGTGGGCGAGCAGTTCTTC. This codes for CASSRDLASGMVGEQFF. Using reference TRBV2 and TRBJ2-1 for the parts outside the CDR3, the full variable domain is EPEVTQTPSHQVTQMGQEVILRCVPISNHLYFYWYRQILGQKVEFLVSFYNNEISEKSEIFDDQFSVERPDGSNFTLKIRSTKLEDSAMYFCASSRDLASGMVGEQFFGPGTRLTVL.

As for this clonotype: The conserved phenylalanine or tryptophan is not found at the CDR3 terminus, so this likely reflects a read error. The chain has TRBV12-3 or TRBV12-4 and TRBJ2-7, with a tentative D call TRBD2 (5 bases). Trimming left V 9 bases short and J 3 bases short, with 9 bases between. The CDR3 length is 11 residues. The CDR3 nucleotides are TGTGCCAGTGGACGGGGCTACGAGCAGTACCTC. Translating gives CASGRGYEQYL.

V and J are TRBV2 and TRBJ2-3; D is unclear. Germline CDR1 SNHLY, CDR2 FYNNEI. The CDR3 totals 14 residues. Trimming removed 11 bases from V and 0 bases from J, with 15 bases in between. For the CDR3, the DNA is TGTGCCTGGAGTGTATTCTCCAGCACAGATACGCAGTATTTT. Amino acids: CAWSVFSSTDTQYF.

The genes are TRBV20-1 and TRBJ2-7; TRBD1 matches 8 bases. The germline gives CDR1 DFQATT, CDR2 SNEGSKA (reference sequence). The ends lost 3 bases at V and 4 bases at J; junction bases unmatched: 8. The CDR3 has 14 residues. Written as DNA, the CDR3 is TGCAGTGCTAGTGGCAGGGGGCTCGGGTACGAGCAGTACTTC. Its protein product is CSASGRGLGYEQYF.

The chain joins TRBV28 to TRBJ2-5; no clear D. V was cut by 5 bases and J by 5 bases, with 21 bases left in between. Germline CDR1 and CDR2: MDHEN and SYDVKM. The CDR3 runs 16 residues. The CDR3 nucleotides read TGTGCCAGCAGTCCCTTGGTGGGGTTAGTTCGTGAGACCCAGTACTTC. Amino acid sequence: CASSPLVGLVRETQYF.

The genes are TRBV10-3 and TRBJ2-7, with TRBD1 as a possible D gene (5 bases). CDR1 is ENHRY and CDR2 is SYGVKD in the germline V gene. V was pared by 3 bases and J by 3 bases, with 9 bases between. The CDR3 spans 13 residues. The CDR3 protein is CAISEGDSYEQYF. In DNA form, the CDR3 reads TGTGCCATCAGTGAAGGTGACAGCTACGAGCAGTACTTC.

The chain uses TRBV7-3 and TRBJ2-7; perhaps TRBD1 as D (5 bases). This CDR3 region has 16 residues. Trimming shortened V by 9 bases and J by 1 base, and 22 bases separated the two germline ends. The germline V gene encodes CDR1 SGHTA and CDR2 FQGTGA. The DNA of the CDR3 is TGTGCCAGTAGTACGGGTGGGGCGGCCGAATCCTACGAGCAGTACTTC. Protein: CASSTGGAAESYEQYF.

This clonotype showed up just a few times. J is TRBJ2-5 and V is TRBV7-2; D unclear. CDR1 SGHTA and CDR2 FQGNSA come from the germline V gene. Trimming pared 1 base from V and 0 bases from J, leaving 3 bases between. The CDR3 runs 13 residues. CDR3 bases: TGTGCCAGCAGCTTAGTTAACCAAGAGACCCAGTACTTC. This codes for CASSLVNQETQYF.

The chain has TRBV5-1 and TRBJ2-5; 8 nucleotides agree with TRBD2. J was trimmed by 4 bases and V by 7 bases; bases with no gene match: 9. The germline V gene has CDR1 SGHRS and CDR2 YFSETQ. This CDR3 comprises 14 residues. The CDR3 nucleotides are TGCGCCAGCGCTCGGGCGGGGGGCGTAGAGACCCAGTACTTC. It yields the protein CASARAGGVETQYF.

This chain joins TRBV7-3 and TRBJ2-7; 7 bases agree with TRBD2. CDR1 and CDR2 (germline): SGHTA, FQGTGA. J gave up 6 bases and V 1 base, and 3 bases lay outside the gene matches. The CDR3 contains 13 residues. CDR3 protein: CASSLKSGGEQYF. CDR3 DNA sequence: TGTGCCAGCAGCTTAAAGTCGGGAGGCGAGCAGTACTTC.

V is TRBV14 and J is TRBJ1-1; D is unresolved. Trimming stripped 3 bases from V and 5 bases from J, with 10 bases between. The CDR3 length is 13 residues. Germline assignment: CDR1 SGHDN and CDR2 FVKESK. Here the CDR3 DNA reads TGTGCCAGCAGCCAGGGAAGGGAAACTGAAGCTTTCTTT. Translating gives CASSQGRETEAFF.

V usage is TRBV28 and J usage is TRBJ2-2; TRBD1 might be the D (6 bases). The length of the CDR3 is 13 residues. V lost 7 bases, J lost 5 bases, and 11 bases lay in between. CDR1 and CDR2 from the germline V gene are MDHEN and SYDVKM. The CDR3 protein is CASIKTGTGELFF. Here the CDR3 DNA reads TGTGCCAGCATTAAGACAGGAACCGGGGAGCTGTTTTTT. Full variable domain (outside the CDR3, taken from reference TRBV28 and TRBJ2-2): DVKVTQSSRYLVKRTGEKVFLECVQDMDHENMFWYRQDPGLGLRLIYFSYDVKMKEKGDIPEGYSVSREKKERFSLILESASTNQTSMYLCASIKTGTGELFFGEGSRLTVL.